The 31 T cell receptor beta chains below all came from one sample that was sequenced in a study of blood T cells in healthy people across ages. Using a J-beta primer mix together with a sample-barcoded 5' primer, a second PCR was run for 7 to 11 cycles. One entry per CDR3 protein, called by TCRdb with MiXCR from the 5' RACE reads. The repertoire has roughly 1.5 million distinct CDR3 sequences, about 42% of them found once; the top ten carry about 4%. What was sequenced was blood. These receptors were obtained from a woman between 18 and 29 years old in good health.

In its sample, this clonotype was seen many times. The rearrangement links TRBV25-1 to TRBJ2-3; 7 bases match TRBD2. This CDR3 is built from 15 residues. Germline trimming cut 6 bases from V and 7 bases from J; bases unmatched to any gene: 13. Germline CDR1 MGHDK, CDR2 SYGVNS. The DNA of the CDR3 is TGTGCCAGCAGGGAAAATGGCGGGAGTTCTTATACGCAGTATTTT. This sequence encodes CASRENGGSSYTQYF.

The chain has TRBV28 and TRBJ2-5; weak D call: TRBD2 (5 bases). The V end lost 5 bases, the J end lost 11 bases, and 9 bases lay between the germline ends. CDR3 length: 10 residues. Germline V gene lookup returns CDR1 MDHEN and CDR2 SYDVKM. The CDR3 DNA reads TGTGCCAGCAGTAAGGGAGAGCAGTACTTC. The encoded protein is CASSKGEQYF. Looking up the rest from reference TRBV28 and TRBJ2-5 gives the full variable domain: DVKVTQSSRYLVKRTGEKVFLECVQDMDHENMFWYRQDPGLGLRLIYFSYDVKMKEKGDIPEGYSVSREKKERFSLILESASTNQTSMYLCASSKGEQYFGPGTRLLVL.

This clonotype was seen only a few times. The chain has TRBV12-5 and TRBJ2-5; D gene ambiguous. Trimming took off 0 bases at V and 4 bases at J, with 15 bases between the two ends. The germline gives CDR1 LGHNT, CDR2 FRNRAP. This CDR3 contains 16 residues. CDR3 loop: CASGLVLGTRGETQYF. The CDR3 DNA sequence: TGTGCTAGTGGTTTGGTACTTGGCACCCGTGGAGAGACCCAGTACTTC.

The chain uses TRBV29-1 and TRBJ2-2, with 11 nucleotides matching TRBD1. Germline CDR1 is SQVTM and CDR2 is ANQGSEA. CDR3 size: 13 residues. V lost 7 bases and J lost 6; bases outside the gene matches: 4. The CDR3 coding sequence is TGCAGCGCTATGGGACAGGGGGCCGGGGAGCTGTTTTTT. It specifies CSAMGQGAGELFF.

This clonotype has only one observation. The rearrangement links TRBV4-3 to TRBJ2-2; D gene uncertain. V was shortened by 0 bases and J by 4 bases, with 9 bases between the two germline ends. This CDR3 spans 15 amino acids. The germline V gene has CDR1 LGHNA and CDR2 YSLEER. The CDR3 coding sequence is TGCGCCAGCAGCCAAGATCTGGGTAGCACCGGGGAGCTGTTTTTT. It specifies CASSQDLGSTGELFF.

This clonotype was found a few times. The chain recombines TRBV7-9 with TRBJ2-1, with 7 bases that match TRBD1. With V trimmed by 6 bases and J by 3 bases, 5 bases remained unmatched. The CDR3 spans 14 residues. Germline V gives CDR1 SEHNR, CDR2 FQNEAQ (reference sequence). Written as DNA, the CDR3 is TGTGCCAGCAGTACGACAGGGTTCTACAATGAGCAGTTCTTC. It is translated as CASSTTGFYNEQFF.

The chain links TRBV3-1 to TRBJ1-2, with a tentative D call TRBD1 (5 bases). Germline CDR1 reads LGHDT; CDR2 reads YNNKEL (reference sequence). V gave up 1 base and J gave up 8 bases, with 11 bases separating them. The length of the CDR3 is 13 residues. The CDR3 reads CASSQVQRGGYTF. The CDR3 nucleotides read TGTGCCAGCAGCCAAGTCCAGCGGGGCGGCTACACCTTC. The variable domain in full, completed from reference TRBV3-1 and TRBJ1-2, reads DTAVSQTPKYLVTQMGNDKSIKCEQNLGHDTMYWYKQDSKKFLKIMFSYNNKELIINETVPNRFSPKSPDKAHLNLHINSLELGDSAVYFCASSQVQRGGYTFGSGTRLTVV.

Many counts were recorded for this clonotype. The chain couples TRBV7-9 to TRBJ1-6, with 11 bases aligning to TRBD1. This CDR3 comprises 16 residues. Germline CDR1 and CDR2: SEHNR and FQNEAQ (reference sequence). Unmatched junction bases numbered 4, after V lost 2 bases and J lost 7 bases. Here the CDR3 DNA reads TGTGCCAGCAGCTTACCAGGACAGGGGGCAAATTCACCCCTCCACTTT. Translating gives CASSLPGQGANSPLHF.

This chain uses TRBV12-3 or TRBV12-4 with TRBJ2-1; 10 nucleotides align to TRBD2. V lost 5 bases and J lost 7; bases outside the gene matches: 8. The CDR3 sequence is 15 residues long. CDR3 protein: CASSVSGGALNEQFF. The CDR3 DNA follows: TGTGCCAGCAGTGTCAGCGGGGGGGCTTTAAATGAGCAGTTCTTC.

This clonotype was recorded only once. J is TRBJ2-4 and V is TRBV2; D gene uncertain. Looked up from germline, CDR1 is SNHLY and CDR2 is FYNNEI. This CDR3 is 15 amino acids long. The ends were cut back, 9 bases at V and 0 bases at J, with 15 bases in the middle. CDR3 residues: CASCHTFIAKNIQYF. The CDR3, as DNA: TGTGCCAGTTGTCACACTTTTATAGCCAAAAACATTCAGTACTTC.

This clonotype was counted only a few times. The V gene is TRBV4-2, the J gene TRBJ1-2, with D possibly matching TRBD1 (6 bases). The CDR3 runs 14 residues. In germline, CDR1 is LGHNA, CDR2 YNFKEQ. The V and J ends lost 2 bases and 8 bases respectively, with 15 bases between them. DNA of the CDR3: TGTGCCAGCAGCCAACCCCCGGGGGCCAGAGGCTACACCTTC. Translating gives CASSQPPGARGYTF.

The chain combines TRBV18 with TRBJ2-1; 11 nucleotides match TRBD2. Looked up from germline, CDR1 is KGHSH and CDR2 is LQKENI. The CDR3 is 17 residues long. With V trimmed by 2 bases and J by 8 bases, 11 bases remained unmatched. CDR3 sequence (DNA): TGTGCCAGCTCACCAAGTCCCCTAGCGGGGGGCGAGTATGAGCAGTTCTTC. It yields the protein CASSPSPLAGGEYEQFF. Variable domain in full (rest from reference TRBV18 and TRBJ2-1): NAGVMQNPRHLVRRRGQEARLRCSPMKGHSHVYWYRQLPEEGLKFMVYLQKENIIDESGMPKERFSAEFPKEGPSILRIQQVVRGDSAAYFCASSPSPLAGGEYEQFFGPGTRLTVL.

The V gene is TRBV25-1, the J gene TRBJ2-5; 9 positions match TRBD1. CDR3 length equals 22 residues. The ends lost 1 base at V and 11 bases at J; junction bases unmatched: 32. The germline V gene has CDR1 MGHDK and CDR2 SYGVNS. CDR3 nucleotide sequence: TGTGCCAGCAGTGAATCCTTTGGGGACAGGGTGACTGAGGCCGCGAAACGAGGGGCGCAGTACTTC. Protein: CASSESFGDRVTEAAKRGAQYF.

V usage is TRBV7-9 and J usage is TRBJ1-1; possibly TRBD1 for D (6 bases). The CDR3 consists of 17 residues. V was clipped by 2 bases and J by 7 bases, with 23 bases between them. In germline, CDR1 is SEHNR, CDR2 FQNEAQ (reference sequence). In nucleotides, the CDR3 is TGTGCCAGCAGCTTACCCCCGGCGGACAGTTCAGTTGTTGAAGCTTTCTTT. Translating gives CASSLPPADSSVVEAFF. The variable domain in full, with the rest retrieved from reference TRBV7-9 and TRBJ1-1, is DTGVSQNPRHKITKRGQNVTFRCDPISEHNRLYWYRQTLGQGPEFLTYFQNEAQLEKSRLLSDRFSAERPKGSFSTLEIQRTEQGDSAMYLCASSLPPADSSVVEAFFGQGTRLTVV.

The rearrangement uses TRBV4-3 and TRBJ2-7; TRBD1 or TRBD2 may be the D gene (5 bases each). This CDR3 is 15 amino acids long. Trimming left V 0 bases short and J 2 bases short, with 11 bases between. Germline V gene data show CDR1 as LGHNA and CDR2 as YSLEER. CDR3 nucleotide sequence: TGCGCCAGCAGCCAAGACAGGGACCTCCCCTACGAGCAGTACTTC. Translating gives CASSQDRDLPYEQYF.

This clonotype showed up just a few times. The chain carries TRBV18 and TRBJ1-1; D possibly corresponds to TRBD1 (5 bases). Germline CDR1 is KGHSH and CDR2 is LQKENI. V gave up 3 bases and J gave up 3 bases, with 11 bases separating them. This CDR3 has 14 residues. CDR3 bases: TGTGCCAGCTCACCGGGCGGGGGGTACACTGAAGCTTTCTTT. Protein product: CASSPGGGYTEAFF.

The chain combines TRBV6-2 or TRBV6-3 with TRBJ2-1, with D possibly matching TRBD1 (6 bases). CDR1 MNHEY and CDR2 SVGEGT come from the germline V gene. This CDR3 has 15 amino acids. Trimming removed 6 bases at V and 7 bases at J, with 19 bases between. CDR3 loop: CASRPPGHRSNEQFF. DNA of the CDR3: TGTGCCAGCAGACCTCCGGGACACAGGTCGAATGAGCAGTTCTTC.

This clonotype was recorded a few times. V usage is TRBV28 and J usage is TRBJ2-7, with 7 bases lining up with TRBD2. J gave up 0 bases and V 6 bases, and 8 bases lay outside the gene matches. Germline CDR1 reads MDHEN; CDR2 reads SYDVKM. This CDR3 is built from 15 residues. CDR3 nucleotides: TGTGCCAGCAGGGCTACTAGCGCCGCCTCCTACGAGCAGTACTTC. Its translation: CASRATSAASYEQYF.

The chain has TRBV6-1 and TRBJ1-2; D gene uncertain. Looked up from germline, CDR1 is MNHNS and CDR2 is SASEGT. The CDR3 length is 12 residues. V dropped 7 bases and J dropped 0 bases, with 6 bases sitting between them. CDR3 nucleotides: TGTGCCAGCAAACCTACTAACTATGGCTACACCTTC. Translating gives CASKPTNYGYTF.

This CDR3 is CSATSRLPSTDTQYF. For the CDR3, the DNA is TGCAGTGCCACCTCGCGACTACCTAGCACAGATACGCAGTATTTT. This chain links TRBV20-1 with TRBJ2-3; D is possibly TRBD2 (5 bases). The CDR3 runs to 15 residues. The V end lost 6 bases, the J end lost 0 bases, and 16 bases lay between the germline ends. Germline V gene data show CDR1 as DFQATT and CDR2 as SNEGSKA (reference sequence).

This clonotype showed up just a few times. The rearrangement uses TRBV19 and TRBJ2-7; possibly TRBD1 or TRBD2 for D (5 bases each). V lost 7 bases, J lost 7 bases, and 20 bases lay in between. The germline gives CDR1 LNHDA, CDR2 SQIVND (reference sequence). This CDR3 contains 14 residues. The CDR3 DNA reads TGTGCCAGTATCTCTAGTGGGGGATCAGAGGAGCAGTACTTC. Translating it yields CASISSGGSEEQYF.

The table lists this clonotype with a few counts. The rearrangement links TRBV5-5 to TRBJ1-4; maybe TRBD1 (5 bases). The V gene lost 4 bases and the J gene lost 1 base, with 14 bases spanning the gap. CDR1 is SGHKS and CDR2 is YYEKEE in the germline V gene (reference sequence). The CDR3 totals 16 residues. This CDR3 is CASSTGSGLTNEKLFF. CDR3 in DNA: TGTGCCAGCAGCACCGGCTCGGGACTAACTAATGAAAAACTGTTTTTT.

This clonotype was seen many times. The genes are TRBV27 and TRBJ2-1; D not certain. The V end lost 6 bases, the J end lost 0 bases, and 6 bases lay between the germline ends. Germline CDR1 and CDR2: MNHEY and SMNVEV (reference sequence). The CDR3 is 13 amino acids. The CDR3 sequence is CASRQSSYNEQFF. The CDR3 DNA sequence: TGTGCCAGCAGACAGAGCTCCTACAATGAGCAGTTCTTC.

This clonotype was seen a handful of times. The chain has TRBV20-1 and TRBJ2-3, with D unclear. V was pared by 1 base and J by 6 bases, with 11 bases between. Germline V lookup: CDR1 DFQATT, CDR2 SNEGSKA (reference sequence). This CDR3 contains 13 residues. The CDR3 bases are TGCAGTGCTAGAGGACCACGTATCGATACGCAGTATTTT. Translating it yields CSARGPRIDTQYF.

This clonotype was recorded once. V is TRBV7-2 and J is TRBJ1-2; no clear D gene. Trimming stripped 5 bases from V and 4 bases from J, with 11 bases between. The CDR3 has 13 amino acids. Germline-derived CDR1 and CDR2 are SGHTA and FQGNSA. CDR3 protein: CASSPSGPYGYTF. CDR3 DNA sequence: TGTGCCAGCAGCCCCAGTGGCCCCTATGGCTACACCTTC.

This clonotype has a handful of counts. The chain uses TRBV20-1 and TRBJ2-7; D may be TRBD1 or TRBD2 (6 bases each). Germline assignment: CDR1 DFQATT and CDR2 SNEGSKA (reference sequence). The V and J ends lost 6 bases and 1 base respectively, with 19 bases between them. This CDR3 comprises 15 residues. The CDR3 sequence is CSALGGTSASYEQYF. The CDR3 DNA follows: TGCAGTGCGCTAGGGGGGACAAGCGCTTCCTACGAGCAGTACTTC.

V is TRBV3-1 and J is TRBJ1-2; TRBD1 agrees at 7 bases. Trimming removed 4 bases from V and 2 bases from J; junction bases left unmatched: 4. From germline, CDR1 is LGHDT and CDR2 YNNKEL (reference sequence). There are 14 residues in the CDR3. The CDR3 sequence: CASSRTGPNYGYTF. As DNA, the CDR3 is TGTGCCAGCAGCCGGACAGGCCCCAACTATGGCTACACCTTC.

This clonotype has just one count. A read error may produce the germline difference seen at one junction end. This chain joins TRBV10-3 and TRBJ2-1, with D perhaps TRBD2 (6 bases). From germline, CDR1 is ENHRY and CDR2 SYGVKD. This CDR3 spans 17 amino acids. CDR3 region: CAISHRGRLISYKEQFF. CDR3 DNA: TGTGCCATCAGTCATCGGGGGAGACTGATCTCCTACAAGGAGCAGTTCTTC.

The rearrangement joins TRBV6-5 to TRBJ2-3; TRBD2 aligns across 8 bases. Germline values: CDR1 MNHEY, CDR2 SVGAGI. This CDR3 comprises 16 residues. Unmatched junction bases numbered 14, after V lost 6 bases and J lost 6 bases. The CDR3 DNA follows: TGTGCCAGCAGCCTAAGGCGGGGGGCGCCAATTGATACGCAGTATTTT. This sequence encodes CASSLRRGAPIDTQYF.

The chain links TRBV12-3 or TRBV12-4 to TRBJ2-7, with 9 bases lining up with TRBD1. J gave up 5 bases and V 7 bases, and 6 bases lay outside the gene matches. CDR3 length: 13 amino acids. Written as DNA, the CDR3 is TGTGCCAGCAAACGGACAGGGGAGCACGAGCAGTACTTC. It specifies CASKRTGEHEQYF.

The genes are TRBV5-6 and TRBJ2-7, with TRBD1 identical over 10 bases. This CDR3 is 16 amino acids long. Trimming cost V 4 bases and J 2 bases; bases outside gene matches: 9. Germline loops: CDR1 SGHDT, CDR2 YYEEEE. The CDR3, as DNA: TGTGCCAGCAGCCCAATTCCGGGACAGGGGACCTACGAGCAGTACTTC. Translating it yields CASSPIPGQGTYEQYF. Looking up the rest from reference TRBV5-6 and TRBJ2-7 gives the full variable domain: DAGVTQSPTHLIKTRGQQVTLRCSPKSGHDTVSWYQQALGQGPQFIFQYYEEEERQRGNFPDRFSGHQFPNYSSELNVNALLLGDSALYLCASSPIPGQGTYEQYFGPGTRLTVT.